Described below is a single T cell receptor (beta chain) sequence and its context. This CDR3 spans 15 amino acids. Losses at the gene ends were 2 bases for V and 9 bases for J; bases not matched to a gene: 5. Per germline, CDR1 SEHNR and CDR2 FQNEAQ (reference sequence). This entry comes from a study of T cell changes during pregnancy in multiple sclerosis. The data were produced by immunoSEQ multiplex PCR, yet TCRdb's version contains in-frame clones alone and is incomplete. Of about 45,000 clones detected, around 90% appear once; the ten largest clones hold approximately 2.9%. This chain uses TRBV7-9 with TRBJ1-6; 9 bases are a match to TRBD1. This clonotype originated in a female donor with multiple sclerosis, enrolled in a pregnancy study. Sequenced material: CD8+ T cells from peripheral blood mononuclear cells, taken in the second trimester of pregnancy. CDR3 region: CASSLTGQGVSPLHF. Here the CDR3 DNA reads TGTGCCAGCAGCTTAACGGGACAGGGTGTTTCACCCCTCCACTTT.